This TCR beta chain was profiled in a study of memory CD4+ T cells and cytomegalovirus serostatus. About this clone itself: Its antigen is unidentified.

Produced via immunoSEQ multiplex PCR; TCRdb's table is partial and in-frame only. The sample contains around 63,000 clones, more than 75% of which appear only once. Study results and limitations: CMV serostatus prediction reached median AUC approximately 0.95, or 0.91 with US-trained model.

The sort gate was single viable CD3+CD4+CD8-CD45RO+ cells for memory CD4+ T cells. Trimming took off 2 bases at V and 5 bases at J, with 7 bases between the two ends. The CDR3 extends over 13 amino acids. Germline CDR1 reads KGHSH; CDR2 reads LQKENI. Sequences were obtained from memory CD4+ T cells from blood. The genes are TRBV18 and TRBJ2-1; a weak D match, TRBD2 (6 bases). This TCR was sampled from an adult in good health and CMV-seropositive. Written as DNA, the CDR3 is TGTGCCAGCTCACCAGGCGGGAACAATGAGCAGTTCTTC. Its translation: CASSPGGNNEQFF.